Presented here are 29 T cell receptor beta chains from one specimen sequenced in a study of identical twins. MiXCR, run by TCRdb on the 5' RACE reads, gives a single entry per CDR3 protein. The table lists approximately 1.8 million distinct CDR3 sequences, less than 40% of them singletons. Source material: cord blood. These TCRs come from a newborn girl in good health.

This clonotype has just a few counts. This may be a read error: a much more frequent sequence differs by one nucleotide. The chain uses TRBV2 and TRBJ2-7; D remains unclear. Germline V gene sequence: CDR1 SNHLY, CDR2 FYNNEI. This CDR3 has 11 amino acids. V shed 1 base and J shed 5 bases, with 3 bases lying between them. The CDR3 here is CASSEVHEQYF. The DNA of the CDR3 is TGTGCCAGCAGTGAAGTCCACGAGCAGTACTTC.

The genes are TRBV20-1 and TRBJ1-2, with D perhaps matching TRBD1 (6 bases). V was trimmed by 1 base and J by 4 bases, leaving 13 bases between them. There are 14 residues in the CDR3. Germline loops: CDR1 DFQATT, CDR2 SNEGSKA (reference sequence). CDR3 sequence reads: CSARGGAGAYGYTF. The CDR3 DNA reads TGCAGTGCTAGAGGCGGCGCAGGGGCCTATGGCTACACCTTC.

The chain has TRBV12-3 or TRBV12-4 and TRBJ1-2; D remains unclear. The CDR3 is 14 amino acids. Trimming shortened V by 5 bases and J by 3 bases, and 13 bases separated the two germline ends. CDR3 residues: CASSPPGSYYGYTF. Written as DNA, the CDR3 is TGTGCCAGCAGTCCGCCGGGATCTTACTATGGCTACACCTTC.

This clonotype was counted at least ten times. The chain couples TRBV7-8 to TRBJ2-7; D is ambiguous. Trimming took off 3 bases at V and 6 bases at J, with 9 bases between the two ends. The CDR3 length is 12 residues. Germline V gene sequence: CDR1 SGHVS, CDR2 FQNEAQ. The CDR3 region has the DNA TGTGCCAGCAGCTTTGATTTCTCCGAGCAGTACTTC. Residues: CASSFDFSEQYF.

This clonotype appeared a few times. This chain connects TRBV3-1 to TRBJ2-3; D not resolved. The CDR3 consists of 13 residues. Trimming removed 3 bases from V and 5 bases from J, with 9 bases in between. CDR1 and CDR2 from the germline V gene are LGHDT and YNNKEL (reference sequence). The chain's CDR3 is CASSQWSGDTQYF. The CDR3 nucleotides read TGTGCCAGCAGCCAGTGGTCCGGAGATACGCAGTATTTT.

In regard to this clonotype: In this CDR3 the conserved last residue, phenylalanine or tryptophan, is missing, so a read error is likely. The chain combines TRBV5-1 with TRBJ2-5; D is undetermined. The DNA end lines up better with TRBJ2-7; the J call may be wrong. The V gene's germline CDR1 is SGHRS and CDR2 YFSETQ. The CDR3 length is 11 residues. DNA for the CDR3: TGCGCCAGCAGCGACGGATACGAGCAGTACTCC. This sequence encodes CASSDGYEQYS.

This clonotype has ten or more counts. This sequence joins TRBV12-3 or TRBV12-4 and TRBJ1-2, with a tentative D call TRBD1 (6 bases). V was trimmed by 6 bases and J by 2 bases, leaving 10 bases between them. The CDR3 totals 13 residues. The DNA for the CDR3 is TGTGCCAGCAGCCACAGGGTCAACTATGGCTACACCTTC. Translation gives CASSHRVNYGYTF.

This clonotype was detected a few times. The V and J genes are TRBV14 and TRBJ2-5; TRBD1 might be the D (6 bases). This CDR3 has 17 residues. Trimming took 7 bases from V and 5 from J, leaving 26 bases between them. Germline CDR1 SGHDN, CDR2 FVKESK. CDR3 amino acids: CASNLQGLKAKGETQYF. CDR3 bases: TGTGCCAGCAACCTACAGGGTCTCAAGGCGAAAGGGGAGACCCAGTACTTC.

The chain couples TRBV6-6 to TRBJ2-1, with D maybe TRBD2 (5 bases). This CDR3 contains 14 residues. Germline loops: CDR1 MNHNY, CDR2 SVGAGI (reference sequence). Trimming took 7 bases from V and 4 from J, leaving 14 bases between them. CDR3 sequence (DNA): TGTGCCAGCATACGAAGCGGCTTTTACAATGAGCAGTTCTTC. Protein product: CASIRSGFYNEQFF.

The V call is TRBV6-5, the J call TRBJ1-5, with D maybe TRBD1 (6 bases). The germline gives CDR1 MNHEY, CDR2 SVGAGI. CDR3 length: 15 amino acids. V lost 6 bases to trimming and J lost 0 bases, with 12 bases between them. The DNA of the CDR3 is TGTGCCAGCAGCCAGAACAGGGATAGCAATCAGCCCCAGCATTTT. This sequence encodes CASSQNRDSNQPQHF.

The chain couples TRBV2 to TRBJ2-7; D perhaps matches TRBD1 (6 bases). Trimming removed 8 bases from V and 5 bases from J, with 19 bases in between. Germline lookup yields CDR1 SNHLY and CDR2 FYNNEI. The CDR3 loop spans 14 amino acids. In nucleotides, the CDR3 is TGTGCCAGCCGCCTAGGGGGATACCTGAACGAGCAGTACTTC. Translating it yields CASRLGGYLNEQYF.

CDR3 amino acids: CASRILAGGQETQYF. DNA for the CDR3: TGTGCCAGCAGGATTCTAGCGGGGGGCCAAGAGACCCAGTACTTC. The chain joins TRBV6-1 to TRBJ2-5; 11 nucleotides match TRBD2. The CDR3 extends over 15 amino acids. The germline V gene encodes CDR1 MNHNS and CDR2 SASEGT. Trimming cost V 6 bases and J 1 base; bases outside gene matches: 4.

Of note for this clonotype: It may be a read error: a sequence one base away is much more abundant. This chain connects TRBV7-2 to TRBJ2-1; D is possibly TRBD2 (5 bases). The CDR3 sequence is 15 residues long. The germline V gene has CDR1 SGHTA and CDR2 FQGNSA. The CDR3 sequence is CVSSLAMGAYNEQFF. DNA of the CDR3: TGTGTCAGCAGCTTAGCTATGGGAGCCTACAATGAGCAGTTCTTC.

This clonotype was counted only a few times. This chain connects TRBV12-3 or TRBV12-4 to TRBJ2-3; TRBD2 matches at 10 bases. V lost 0 bases, J lost 2 bases, and 8 bases stayed unmatched. The length of the CDR3 is 18 residues. The CDR3: CASSLARTSGLLTDTQYF. For the CDR3, the DNA is TGTGCCAGCAGTTTAGCACGGACTAGCGGACTACTCACAGATACGCAGTATTTT.

The V and J genes are TRBV20-1 and TRBJ2-3; 7 bases are a match to TRBD2. Germline V gives CDR1 DFQATT, CDR2 SNEGSKA (reference sequence). V gave up 4 bases and J gave up 0 bases; unmatched junction bases: 4. This CDR3 has 14 residues. The CDR3 DNA reads TGCAGTGCTACCGTAGCGGGCAGCACAGATACGCAGTATTTT. It yields the protein CSATVAGSTDTQYF.

The chain couples TRBV7-9 to TRBJ1-1; the match to TRBD1 covers 8 bases. The CDR3 is made up of 15 amino acids. CDR1 and CDR2 (germline): SEHNR, FQNEAQ (reference sequence). Trimming cost V 2 bases and J 6 bases; bases outside gene matches: 8. CDR3 sequence: CASSLFSGQGPEAFF. The CDR3 bases are TGTGCCAGCAGCTTATTTTCAGGACAGGGCCCTGAAGCTTTCTTT. Supplemented by reference TRBV7-9 and TRBJ1-1, the full variable domain reads DTGVSQNPRHKITKRGQNVTFRCDPISEHNRLYWYRQTLGQGPEFLTYFQNEAQLEKSRLLSDRFSAERPKGSFSTLEIQRTEQGDSAMYLCASSLFSGQGPEAFFGQGTRLTVV.

The gene calls are TRBV12-3 or TRBV12-4 and TRBJ2-7; D possibly corresponds to TRBD2 (6 bases). Trimming removed 6 bases from V and 0 bases from J, with 15 bases in between. The CDR3 is 15 residues long. The CDR3 DNA reads TGTGCCAGCAGCCAATCGACTAGTTTCTCCTACGAGCAGTACTTC. This sequence encodes CASSQSTSFSYEQYF.

V usage is TRBV4-1 and J usage is TRBJ2-1; TRBD1 or TRBD2 may be the D gene (6 bases each). Trimming cost V 0 bases and J 3 bases, with 12 bases left between them. There are 16 residues in the CDR3. Germline CDR1 MGHRA, CDR2 YSYEKL. The CDR3 spells CASSQEGGPGYNEQFF. The DNA for the CDR3 is TGCGCCAGCAGCCAAGAAGGGGGGCCCGGCTACAATGAGCAGTTCTTC.

A note on this clonotype: Being one base from a much bigger clone, this may be a read error. CDR3 protein: CTSSLDLGSHEQFF. The CDR3 bases are TGTACCAGCAGCTTAGATCTTGGGAGTCATGAGCAGTTCTTC. The V and J genes are TRBV11-2 and TRBJ2-1; D is perhaps TRBD2 (5 bases). Germline lookup yields CDR1 SGHAT and CDR2 FQNNGV. The CDR3 is 14 amino acids.

At least ten counts were recorded for this clonotype. This rearrangement joins TRBV7-2 to TRBJ1-2, with D unresolved. The germline gives CDR1 SGHTA, CDR2 FQGNSA. V gave up 1 base and J gave up 0 bases, with 3 bases separating them. The CDR3 extends over 13 amino acids. CDR3 residues: CASSLGANYGYTF. The CDR3 DNA reads TGTGCCAGCAGCTTAGGGGCTAACTATGGCTACACCTTC. The full variable domain, in which reference TRBV7-2 and TRBJ1-2 provide the parts outside the CDR3, is GAGVSQSPSNKVTEKGKDVELRCDPISGHTALYWYRQSLGQGLEFLIYFQGNSAPDKSGLPSDRFSAERTGGSVSTLTIQRTQQEDSAVYLCASSLGANYGYTFGSGTRLTVV.

Comment on this clonotype: A clone one base away is much larger, so this may be a read error. The chain carries TRBV3-1 and TRBJ2-7, with no clear D. This CDR3 comprises 12 residues. Germline values: CDR1 LGHDT, CDR2 YNNKEL (reference sequence). CDR3 sequence: CTSSQDRHEQYF. CDR3 DNA sequence: TGTACCAGCAGCCAAGATAGGCACGAGCAGTACTTC.

The rearrangement joins TRBV2 to TRBJ2-3; unclear D gene. V lost 7 bases, J lost 0 bases, and 11 bases lay in between. This CDR3 spans 14 amino acids. Germline assignment: CDR1 SNHLY and CDR2 FYNNEI. The CDR3 DNA follows: TGTGCCAGCATTCTAATGACTAGCACAGATACGCAGTATTTT. This translates into CASILMTSTDTQYF.

This clonotype has more than one count but fewer than ten. The V call is TRBV6-5, the J call TRBJ2-7; D remains unclear. Between the trimmed V and J ends, which lost 0 bases and 6 bases, there was a span of 12 bases. Germline CDR1 is MNHEY and CDR2 is SVGAGI. The CDR3 consists of 14 residues. In DNA, the CDR3 is TGTGCCAGCAGTTACTCGACCGTACCTCTCGAGCAGTACTTC. Its protein is CASSYSTVPLEQYF.

This clonotype was found a few times. This CDR3 reads CASSDGTSGEKLFF. The CDR3 DNA reads TGCGCCAGCAGCGACGGGACGAGCGGAGAAAAACTGTTTTTT. V usage is TRBV5-1 and J usage is TRBJ1-4; tentative D call: TRBD1 (5 bases). This CDR3 is 14 amino acids long. V was pared by 4 bases and J by 8 bases, with 15 bases between. Germline V gives CDR1 SGHRS, CDR2 YFSETQ.

V and J are TRBV15 and TRBJ2-7; D gene unclear. Germline CDR1 LNHNV, CDR2 YYDKDF (reference sequence). Trimming removed 1 base from V and 3 bases from J, with 19 bases in between. The CDR3 is made up of 17 amino acids. Here the CDR3 DNA reads TGTGCCACCAGCAGAGCCCGGAGCCAGAAGGGATACTACGAGCAGTACTTC. Protein: CATSRARSQKGYYEQYF.

The V gene is TRBV20-1, the J gene TRBJ2-7; D is perhaps TRBD1 or TRBD2 (5 bases each). This CDR3 contains 12 residues. In germline, CDR1 is DFQATT, CDR2 SNEGSKA (reference sequence). The CDR3, as DNA: TGCAGCTCGAGGGACCCCACCTACGAGCAGTACTTC. Translated, it gives CSSRDPTYEQYF.

This clonotype was seen only a few times. For the CDR3, the DNA is TGTGCCACCAGCCACCGGACAGGCGGCACTGAAGCTTTCTTT. It yields the protein CATSHRTGGTEAFF. The chain has TRBV15 and TRBJ1-1; 7 nucleotides agree with TRBD1. This CDR3 contains 14 residues. Trimming took 5 bases from V and 4 from J; bases not matched to a gene: 7. CDR1 is LNHNV, CDR2 YYDKDF, per germline (reference sequence).

This clonotype has only one observation. A much bigger clone sits one base away, suggesting this may be a read error. J is TRBJ2-7 and V is TRBV10-3; D gene uncertain. CDR3 length equals 13 residues. Germline lookup yields CDR1 ENHRY and CDR2 SYGVKD. CDR3 in amino acids: CAISESGSYERYF. CDR3 DNA: TGTGCCATCAGTGAGTCGGGCTCCTACGAGCGGTACTTC.

This clonotype was detected only once. The gene calls are TRBV7-2 and TRBJ1-2; D is undetermined. This CDR3 has 13 amino acids. Trimming removed 5 bases at V and 7 bases at J, with 14 bases between. CDR1 SGHTA and CDR2 FQGNSA come from the germline V gene. CDR3 region: CASSLRTRRGYTF. The CDR3 nucleotides are TGTGCCAGCAGCCTTAGGACCAGGCGTGGCTACACCTTC.